This T cell receptor beta chain was sequenced for a study of cytomegalovirus exposure and HLA in healthy donors. Turning to the study itself: Ancestry clustering placed 70% to 90% of roughly 410 genotyped donors in the Caucasian-associated cluster. Whole-study results and caveats: In a later analysis, compared with equally common non-associated chains, HLA-associated beta chains were more expanded. Overall, approximately 150 TCR beta chains were annotated as cytomegalovirus-associated. There were some V segments, including TRBV6-2 and TRBV6-3, excluded as indistinguishable.

With 4 bases removed from V and 7 bases from J, the gap between germline ends came to 10 bases. The CDR3 sequence is 13 residues long. Germline CDR1 and CDR2: LNHDA and SQIVND (reference sequence). This clone was seen just once. Its target is not known. PCR involved 60 Vbeta and 13 Jbeta primers. Sequencing used immunoSEQ multiplex PCR; TCRdb keeps in-frame clones, though not all of them. The sample includes around 140,000 clones, over 65% of them seen just once. The source of this sequence is a middle-aged man in good health and CMV-seronegative. This sequence joins TRBV19 and TRBJ2-2, with a tentative D call TRBD1 (5 bases). Sequenced material: PBMCs. The CDR3 region is CASSRRTNGELFF. As DNA, the CDR3 is TGTGCCAGTAGTAGGCGGACAAACGGGGAGCTGTTTTTT.